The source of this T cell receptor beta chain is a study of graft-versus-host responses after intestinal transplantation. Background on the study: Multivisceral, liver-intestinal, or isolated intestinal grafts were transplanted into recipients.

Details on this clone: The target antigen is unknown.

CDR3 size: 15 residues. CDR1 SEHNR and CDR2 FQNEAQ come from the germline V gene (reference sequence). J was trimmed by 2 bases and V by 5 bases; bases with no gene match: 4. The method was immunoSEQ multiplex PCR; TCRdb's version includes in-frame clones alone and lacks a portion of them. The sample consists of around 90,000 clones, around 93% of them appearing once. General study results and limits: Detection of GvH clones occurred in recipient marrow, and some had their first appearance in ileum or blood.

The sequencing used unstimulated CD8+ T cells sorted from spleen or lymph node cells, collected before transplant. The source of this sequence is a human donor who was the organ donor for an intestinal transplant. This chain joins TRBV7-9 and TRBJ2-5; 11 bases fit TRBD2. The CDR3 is CASSPRTSGQETQYF. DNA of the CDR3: TGTGCCAGCAGCCCCCGGACTAGCGGGCAAGAGACCCAGTACTTC.